This TCR beta chain was recorded in a study of blood T cell repertoires in COVID-19 (dated by TCRdb to the early 2020s). For the wider study: Collaborator samples came from the United States, Italy and Spain and covered acute and convalescent phases of COVID-19. The samples were drawn from two sources: the first 160 participants of the ongoing ImmuneRACE study, and 1,000 to 1,500 subjects contributed by 6 global collaborators. Sample metadata almost always included a de-identified subject ID, COVID-19 status, age in years and sex. Subjects who had been exposed to COVID-19, were actively infected with it, or had recovered from it provided the deeply sampled blood TCRbeta repertoires that made up the dataset. HLA class I and class II types, where available, came from metadata supplied by the sample provider rather than from assay-based typing. The repertoires were released in a freely available public database meant as a resource for research on the immune response to SARS-CoV-2. The prospective study material was composed of cDNA or gDNA derived from T cells, B-cell-depleted T cells, or PBMCs. Beyond this particular receptor, the publication reports: The amount of clinical and demographic metadata varied by source and participant and was provided uncurated.

The collaborating institutions used their own protocols to collect whole blood in K2EDTA tubes. For TCRbeta analysis, collaborators shipped samples in one of three forms: frozen whole blood, isolated PBMCs, or DNA extracted from either of those sample types. The germline V gene (reference sequence) specifies PRHDT as CDR1 and FYEKMQ as CDR2. The CDR3, cysteine through phenylalanine, is 13 amino acids long. Here the CDR3 DNA is all that survives: 39 bases in frame from base 1. V and J are truncated by 9 bases and 4 bases respectively, leaving an intervening sequence of 15 bases. Notes on this clone: The specificity of this receptor is unknown. Within one base of it there is no much larger clone, and no base qualities were kept.

TCRbeta CDR3 regions were amplified from genomic DNA using the immunoSEQ Assay, a bias-controlled multiplex PCR. For the original study's pipeline: The number of nucleated cells in each sample was estimated by amplification of reference gene primers within the assay. Sequence reads were collapsed and filtered to measure the absolute abundance of every unique TCRbeta CDR3 rearrangement. Productive Simpson clonality was computed per sample as the square root of Simpson's diversity index over productive rearrangements. Here the immuneACCESS table is served through TCRdb, limited to in-frame sequences with V and J called. Missing clones are a known gap in these copies; in checked studies unresolved V genes cover under half, and the rest lacks a known reason. V, J and clone size are those of that table, while D and trimming were read from the DNA. Recorded for this sample are under 300,000 clones; more than 85% of them occurred a single time. The ten top clones hold 6% to 9% of the sample.

The V gene is TRBV13 and the J gene is TRBJ1-1; the D gene is not confidently resolved. Sequencing was carried out using peripheral blood. The sequence came from a woman in her sixties or seventies with active or convalescent COVID-19. The nucleotide sequence is given as TGTGCCAGTCTATTATCGGGGAGCACTGAAGCTTTCTTT. Translated, this gives CASLLSGSTEAFF. Extended through the reference TRBV13 and TRBJ1-1 proteins, this CDR3 yields the full variable domain: AAGVIQSPRHLIKEKRETATLKCYPIPRHDTVYWYQQGPGQDPQFLISFYEKMQSDKGSIPDRFSAQQFSDYHSELNMSSLELGDSALYFCASLLSGSTEAFFGQGTRLTVV.